This T cell receptor (beta chain) was found in a study of T cells in Graves' hyperthyroidism and ophthalmopathy. Study findings and constraints: Also found in blood were most expanded thyroid clonotypes above 0.001.

Stable disease denoted Graves' hyperthyroidism without ophthalmopathy progression within 18 months. RNA transcripts were the template for amplifying TCR beta CDR3 regions. A set of HTBI primers served as the primers for a first-round RT-PCR of the TCR CDR3. TCRdb re-derived calls from the multiplex PCR reads in MiXCR, one entry per CDR3 protein. The table has around 560,000 distinct CDR3 sequences, 16% seen once; the top ten hold 15% to 20%. This clonotype came up a few times. Antigen: not known. Germline-derived CDR1 and CDR2 are MNHEY and SMNVEV (reference sequence). V shed 5 bases, J shed 9 bases, and the junction held 12 bases outside the gene matches. The CDR3 spans 15 residues.

The TCR originated in a young woman with Graves' hyperthyroidism. The sequenced material came from blood. This chain uses TRBV27 with TRBJ2-1; TRBD2 agrees at 8 bases. CDR3: CASSIPGLGKGEQFF. CDR3 in DNA: TGTGCCAGCAGTATTCCGGGACTAGGAAAAGGTGAGCAGTTCTTC.